These 4 T cell receptor beta chains share one sample of origin, sequenced in a study of blood T cell repertoires in COVID-19 (dated by TCRdb to the early 2020s). Receptor libraries were prepared by the immunoSEQ multiplex PCR assay. TCRdb's version of the immuneACCESS table is confined to in-frame rearrangements and falls short of the full clone set. An unresolved V gene accounts for under half of the shortfall where checked; the remainder is of unknown origin. This sample has approximately 230,000 clones in its table, and roughly 90% of those were observed once. Under 5% of the sample goes to the ten largest clones. Sequencing input: PBMCs or T cells enriched from blood (not recorded which). These receptors came from a woman younger than 45 who had recovered from COVID-19.

V gene TRBV10-1 combines with J gene TRBJ2-1; the D gene is possibly TRBD2 (6 bases). Germline V gene lookup returns CDR1 WNHNN and CDR2 SYGVQD (reference sequence). V lost 4 bases to trimming and J lost 8 bases, with 6 bases between them. This CDR3 is built from 11 residues. CDR3 sequence (DNA): TGCGCCAGCAGTGGACTAGATGAGCAGTTCTTC. Its translation is CASSGLDEQFF.

The chain recombines TRBV7-9 with TRBJ1-1; possibly TRBD1 for D (5 bases). V was shortened by 5 bases and J by 5 bases, with 15 bases between the two germline ends. CDR1 and CDR2 (germline): SEHNR, FQNEAQ (reference sequence). This CDR3 is built from 14 residues. Here the CDR3 reads CASSQGRVGTEAFF. DNA for the CDR3: TGTGCCAGCAGCCAGGGCAGGGTGGGAACTGAAGCTTTCTTT.

The rearrangement links TRBV6-5 to TRBJ1-5, with 8 nucleotides matching TRBD1. The ends lost 6 bases at V and 2 bases at J; junction bases unmatched: 6. CDR1 and CDR2 from the germline V gene are MNHEY and SVGAGI. This CDR3 contains 15 residues. The CDR3 nucleotides read TGTGCCAGCAGGAAGACAGGGGTTCGCAATCAGCCCCAGCATTTT. Protein sequence: CASRKTGVRNQPQHF.

The chain recombines TRBV4-3 with TRBJ2-1; 7 nucleotides align to TRBD2. The CDR3 runs 17 residues. Unmatched junction bases numbered 12, after V lost 0 bases and J lost 7 bases. Germline loops: CDR1 LGHNA, CDR2 YSLEER. The DNA for the CDR3 is TGCGCCAGCAGCCAAGACTCCCCAGCGGGATCAGAGAATGAGCAGTTCTTC. Residues: CASSQDSPAGSENEQFF.